Below are 21 T cell receptor beta chains sequenced from a single sample in a study of T cells in Graves' hyperthyroidism and ophthalmopathy. It was RNA transcripts that yielded the amplified TCR beta CDR3 regions. First-round RT-PCR of the TCR CDR3 relied on the HTBI primer set. Each CDR3 protein gets one entry after TCRdb re-called the multiplex PCR reads with MiXCR. The table records roughly 500,000 distinct CDR3 sequences, 24% of them present only once. Source material: blood. These receptors all stem from a woman aged 25 to 39 with Graves' ophthalmopathy.

This clonotype was seen at least ten times. This chain links TRBV12-3 or TRBV12-4 with TRBJ2-7; the match to TRBD1 covers 8 bases. The CDR3 has 14 residues. After removal of 4 bases from V and 4 bases from J, the junction contained 6 bases not matched to a gene. This chain's CDR3 is CASSSTGGRYEQYF. Here the CDR3 DNA reads TGTGCCAGCAGTTCAACAGGGGGGCGTTACGAGCAGTACTTC.

This clonotype was seen ten or more times. The chain recombines TRBV10-3 with TRBJ2-7; D is undetermined. V was trimmed by 6 bases and J by 7 bases, leaving 13 bases between them. Germline CDR1 and CDR2: ENHRY and SYGVKD. The CDR3 is 12 amino acids. In DNA form, the CDR3 reads TGTGCCATCAGCCGGACGGAAGGAGAGCAGTACTTC. Translated: CAISRTEGEQYF.

This clonotype was seen more than once but under ten times. The rearrangement joins TRBV27 to TRBJ1-5; TRBD1 matches at 11 bases. J lost 9 bases, V lost 1 base, and 14 bases had no gene match. Per germline, CDR1 MNHEY and CDR2 SMNVEV (reference sequence). The CDR3 consists of 18 residues. The CDR3 is CASSLYPSGQGGRMPQHF. The CDR3 DNA follows: TGTGCCAGCAGTTTATACCCCTCGGGACAGGGGGGAAGAATGCCCCAGCATTTT.

The chain has TRBV12-3 or TRBV12-4 and TRBJ2-7, with D perhaps being TRBD1 or TRBD2 (7 bases each). This CDR3 is 13 amino acids long. V lost 6 bases and J 6 bases, leaving 15 bases between the germline ends. Here the CDR3 reads CASSPGRGGEQYF. In nucleotides, the CDR3 is TGTGCCAGCAGCCCGGGCAGGGGGGGCGAGCAGTACTTC.

The chain links TRBV7-2 to TRBJ1-3; TRBD1 might be the D (6 bases). The CDR3 runs to 15 residues. Germline assignment: CDR1 SGHTA and CDR2 FQGNSA. The V end was cut by 5 bases, the J end by 4 bases, with 15 bases between. CDR3: CASSVFRGAGNTIYF. The CDR3 bases are TGTGCCAGCAGCGTCTTCAGGGGAGCGGGAAACACCATATATTTT.

V and J are TRBV6-2 or TRBV6-3 and TRBJ1-5, with D perhaps matching TRBD1 (5 bases). The V gene lost 4 bases and the J gene lost 10 bases, with 14 bases spanning the gap. The CDR3 extends over 13 amino acids. The germline CDR1 and CDR2 sequences are MNHEY and SVGEGT. CDR3 sequence: CASSLGPNGPQHF. The CDR3 nucleotides read TGTGCCAGCAGTTTGGGACCCAATGGCCCCCAGCATTTT.

This clonotype was found many times. The J gene is TRBJ2-5, the V gene TRBV24-1, with unresolved D. CDR1 is KGHDR, CDR2 SFDVKD, per germline. CDR3 length: 14 amino acids. V lost 0 bases to trimming and J lost 5 bases, with 9 bases between them. The CDR3 DNA is TGTGCCACCAGTGATTTGGAGGATTTGGAGACCCAGTACTTC. Its translation: CATSDLEDLETQYF.

The table lists this clonotype with many counts. The chain employs TRBV12-3 or TRBV12-4 and TRBJ1-1; 8 nucleotides align to TRBD1. This CDR3 spans 16 amino acids. V dropped 6 bases and J dropped 8; count of bases not matched to a gene: 17. CDR3 sequence: CASRNSYMTGVIEAFF. CDR3 DNA sequence: TGTGCCAGCAGGAATTCTTACATGACAGGGGTGATCGAAGCTTTCTTT.

On this clonotype: This may stem from a read error, because a much larger clone lies one nucleotide away. The chain has TRBV7-3 and TRBJ1-2, with D possibly TRBD1 on 6 matching bases. The V and J ends lost 8 bases and 8 bases respectively, with 27 bases between them. The CDR3 sequence is 16 residues long. The germline V gene encodes CDR1 SGHTA and CDR2 FQGTGA. CDR3 amino acids: CASGSTAAQGIGGYTF. In DNA, the CDR3 is TGTGCCAGCGGCTCAACAGCCGCCCAGGGGATTGGGGGCTACACCTTC.

This clonotype showed up just a few times. The chain employs TRBV19 and TRBJ2-2; TRBD1 aligns across 7 bases. The germline CDR1 and CDR2 sequences are LNHDA and SQIVND (reference sequence). The CDR3 is made up of 13 amino acids. Trimming cost V 10 bases and J 5 bases; bases outside gene matches: 7. This CDR3 is CATRRGTTGELFF. DNA of the CDR3: TGTGCCACTCGCAGGGGGACGACCGGGGAGCTGTTTTTT.

This clonotype has ten or more counts. The rearrangement joins TRBV6-2 or TRBV6-3 to TRBJ2-7; D gene unclear. V was pared by 6 bases and J by 0 bases, with 12 bases between. CDR1 is MNHEY, CDR2 SVGEGT, per germline. The CDR3 runs 14 residues. The CDR3 protein is CASSLVAYSYEQYF. CDR3 sequence (DNA): TGTGCCAGCAGCTTAGTAGCCTACTCCTACGAGCAGTACTTC.

The rearrangement joins TRBV4-1 to TRBJ2-2; D not certain. V dropped 3 bases and J dropped 5 bases, with 16 bases sitting between them. The CDR3 runs 16 residues. The germline V gene encodes CDR1 MGHRA and CDR2 YSYEKL. In nucleotides, the CDR3 is TGCGCCAGCAGCCAGAATCCTTCCCTAGGAACCGGGGAGCTGTTTTTT. As protein: CASSQNPSLGTGELFF.

This rearrangement joins TRBV29-1 to TRBJ2-2, with D possibly being TRBD2 (6 bases). The ends were cut back, 4 bases at V and 6 bases at J, with 9 bases in the middle. CDR3 length: 12 amino acids. Germline CDR1 reads SQVTM; CDR2 reads ANQGSEA. The CDR3 is CSVGSGAGELFF. The CDR3 DNA reads TGCAGCGTTGGGTCGGGGGCCGGGGAGCTGTTTTTT.

There are many counts of this clonotype. The CDR3 here is CASSLTGDFAGELFF. CDR3 sequence (DNA): TGTGCCAGCAGCTTGACAGGGGATTTCGCCGGGGAGCTGTTTTTT. This chain connects TRBV7-3 to TRBJ2-2, with TRBD1 matching over 8 bases. In germline, CDR1 is SGHTA, CDR2 FQGTGA. The CDR3 extends over 15 amino acids. Unmatched junction bases numbered 6, after V lost 3 bases and J lost 6 bases.

The chain joins TRBV27 to TRBJ1-1; TRBD1 aligns across 7 bases. Germline loops: CDR1 MNHEY, CDR2 SMNVEV (reference sequence). The CDR3 runs 16 residues. Germline trimming cut 5 bases from V and 0 bases from J; bases unmatched to any gene: 9. This CDR3 is CASSKSNRGMNTEAFF. The CDR3 nucleotides read TGTGCCAGCAGTAAAAGTAACAGGGGCATGAACACTGAAGCTTTCTTT.

This clonotype has at least ten counts. The J gene is TRBJ1-5, the V gene TRBV19; D is uncertain. The ends were cut back, 2 bases at V and 4 bases at J, with 6 bases in the middle. The germline V gene encodes CDR1 LNHDA and CDR2 SQIVND (reference sequence). This CDR3 has 13 amino acids. Here the CDR3 reads CASSIYTNQPQHF. The CDR3, as DNA: TGTGCCAGTAGTATATACACGAATCAGCCCCAGCATTTT.

The CDR3, as DNA: TGTGCCAGTGTAGGGGAGTCGGGAGCCTCCTACGAGCAGTACTTC. This encodes CASVGESGASYEQYF. The chain recombines TRBV2 with TRBJ2-7; tentatively, D is TRBD2 (6 bases). Germline V gene sequence: CDR1 SNHLY, CDR2 FYNNEI. CDR3 length equals 15 residues. The germline V and J ends were trimmed by 9 bases and 0 bases, with 18 bases remaining between them.

The sample holds many counts of this clonotype. The chain recombines TRBV12-3 or TRBV12-4 with TRBJ1-2; 7 bases fit TRBD1. There are 15 residues in the CDR3. V gave up 5 bases and J gave up 4 bases; unmatched junction bases: 10. The CDR3 region is CASSLTDRAPYGYTF. In DNA, the CDR3 is TGTGCCAGCAGTCTCACCGACAGGGCGCCCTATGGCTACACCTTC.

This clonotype was seen many times. J is TRBJ1-1 and V is TRBV24-1; perhaps TRBD1 as D (6 bases). The CDR3 runs to 15 residues. CDR1 is KGHDR and CDR2 is SFDVKD in the germline V gene. The V gene lost 3 bases and the J gene lost 1 base, with 11 bases spanning the gap. In DNA, the CDR3 is TGTGCCACCAGTGATGCCAGGGGACCGAACACTGAAGCTTTCTTT. The encoded protein is CATSDARGPNTEAFF.

This clonotype was seen a handful of times. The V gene is TRBV7-2, the J gene TRBJ2-7; D remains unclear. V lost 0 bases and J lost 2, with 11 bases in between. CDR1 is SGHTA and CDR2 is FQGNSA in the germline V gene. The CDR3 totals 15 residues. The chain's CDR3 is CASSLAIGRTYEQYF. The CDR3, as DNA: TGTGCCAGCAGCTTAGCCATTGGTCGAACCTACGAGCAGTACTTC.

This clonotype occurred a few times. V usage is TRBV3-1 and J usage is TRBJ2-2; D is unclear. V was cut by 7 bases and J by 3 bases, with 6 bases left in between. CDR1 and CDR2 (germline): LGHDT, YNNKEL (reference sequence). The CDR3 loop spans 12 amino acids. The CDR3 reads CASNSYTGELFF. In DNA form, the CDR3 reads TGTGCCAGCAACAGTTACACCGGGGAGCTGTTTTTT.